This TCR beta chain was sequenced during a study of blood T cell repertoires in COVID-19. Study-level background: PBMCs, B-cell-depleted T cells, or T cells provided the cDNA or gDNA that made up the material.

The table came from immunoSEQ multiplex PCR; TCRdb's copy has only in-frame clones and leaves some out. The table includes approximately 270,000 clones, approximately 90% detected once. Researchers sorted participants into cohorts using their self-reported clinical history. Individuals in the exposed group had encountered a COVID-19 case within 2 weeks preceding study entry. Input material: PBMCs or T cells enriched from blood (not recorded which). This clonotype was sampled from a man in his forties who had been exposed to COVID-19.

The CDR3 coding sequence is TGCAGCGTGATACCCGGGGACAGGAACTACGAGCAGTACTTC. This encodes CSVIPGDRNYEQYF. This chain connects TRBV29-1 to TRBJ2-7, with 8 positions matching TRBD1. The CDR3 has 14 residues. Germline V gene lookup returns CDR1 SQVTM and CDR2 ANQGSEA. The V and J ends lost 6 bases and 3 bases, in that order; junction bases with no gene match: 10.